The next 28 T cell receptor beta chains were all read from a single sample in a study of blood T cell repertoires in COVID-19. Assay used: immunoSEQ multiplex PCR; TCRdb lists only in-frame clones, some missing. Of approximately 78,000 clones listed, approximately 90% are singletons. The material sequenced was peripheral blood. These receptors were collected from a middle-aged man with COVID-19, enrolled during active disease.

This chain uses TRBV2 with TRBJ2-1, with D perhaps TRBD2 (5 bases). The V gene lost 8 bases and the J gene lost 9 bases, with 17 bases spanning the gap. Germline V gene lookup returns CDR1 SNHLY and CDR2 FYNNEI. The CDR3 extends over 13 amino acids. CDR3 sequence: CASLDRRSGEQFF. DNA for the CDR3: TGTGCCAGCCTGGACCGACGGAGCGGTGAGCAGTTCTTC.

The CDR3 protein is CASSPGTGDREQYF. The CDR3 DNA sequence: TGTGCCAGCAGCCCCGGGACAGGGGATCGCGAGCAGTACTTC. The V call is TRBV9, the J call TRBJ2-7, with TRBD1 identical over 10 bases. In germline, CDR1 is SGDLS, CDR2 YYNGEE. The CDR3 sequence is 14 residues long. V shed 4 bases and J 6 bases; nucleotides not matched to a gene: 7.

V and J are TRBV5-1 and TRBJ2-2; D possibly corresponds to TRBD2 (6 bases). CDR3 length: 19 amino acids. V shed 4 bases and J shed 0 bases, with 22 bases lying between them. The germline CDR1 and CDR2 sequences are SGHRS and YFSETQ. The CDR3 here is CASSPEGLLFSPNTGELFF. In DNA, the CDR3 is TGCGCCAGCAGCCCGGAGGGACTCCTATTTAGTCCGAACACCGGGGAGCTGTTTTTT.

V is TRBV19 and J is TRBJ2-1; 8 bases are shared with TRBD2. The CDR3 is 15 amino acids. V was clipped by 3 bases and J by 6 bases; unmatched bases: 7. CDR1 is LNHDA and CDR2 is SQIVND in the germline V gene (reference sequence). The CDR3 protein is CASSIGTSGSNEQFF. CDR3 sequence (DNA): TGTGCCAGTAGTATCGGGACTAGTGGGAGCAATGAGCAGTTCTTC.

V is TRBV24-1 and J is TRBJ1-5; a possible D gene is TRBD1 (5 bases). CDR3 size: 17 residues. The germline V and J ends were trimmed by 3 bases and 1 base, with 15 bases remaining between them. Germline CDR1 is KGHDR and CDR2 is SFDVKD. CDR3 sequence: CATSDARGGLSNQPQHF. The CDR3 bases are TGTGCCACCAGTGATGCCCGGGGGGGGTTGAGCAATCAGCCCCAGCATTTT.

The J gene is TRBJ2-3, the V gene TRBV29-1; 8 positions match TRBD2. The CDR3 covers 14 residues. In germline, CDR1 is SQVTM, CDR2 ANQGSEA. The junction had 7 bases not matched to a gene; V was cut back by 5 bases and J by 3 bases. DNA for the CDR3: TGCAGCGTTTCAGCGGGAGCCTCGACAGATACGCAGTATTTT. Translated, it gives CSVSAGASTDTQYF.

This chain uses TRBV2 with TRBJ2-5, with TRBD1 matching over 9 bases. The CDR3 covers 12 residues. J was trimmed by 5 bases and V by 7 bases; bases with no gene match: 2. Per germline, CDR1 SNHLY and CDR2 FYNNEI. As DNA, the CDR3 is TGTGCCAGCATTGGACAGGGGGAGACCCAGTACTTC. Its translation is CASIGQGETQYF.

The CDR3, as DNA: TGTGCCAGCTCACCAGACGGGACAGGGGGCGACTATGGCTACACCTTC. Translated: CASSPDGTGGDYGYTF. The chain recombines TRBV18 with TRBJ1-2; TRBD1 matches at 12 bases. CDR3 length equals 16 residues. The germline CDR1 and CDR2 sequences are KGHSH and LQKENI. Losses at the gene ends were 2 bases for V and 3 bases for J; bases not matched to a gene: 4.

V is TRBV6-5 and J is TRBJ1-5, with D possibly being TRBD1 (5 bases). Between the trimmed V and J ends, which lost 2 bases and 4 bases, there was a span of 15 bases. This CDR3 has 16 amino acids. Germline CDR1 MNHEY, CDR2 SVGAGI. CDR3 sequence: CASSYDSSIGNQPQHF. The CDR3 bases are TGTGCCAGCAGTTACGACAGCTCGATAGGAAATCAGCCCCAGCATTTT.

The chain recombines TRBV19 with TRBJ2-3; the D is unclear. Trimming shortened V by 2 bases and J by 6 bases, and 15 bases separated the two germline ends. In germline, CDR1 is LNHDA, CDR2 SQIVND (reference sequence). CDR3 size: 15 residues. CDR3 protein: CASSITTLESDTQYF. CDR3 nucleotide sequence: TGTGCCAGTAGTATAACGACGCTAGAGAGTGATACGCAGTATTTT.

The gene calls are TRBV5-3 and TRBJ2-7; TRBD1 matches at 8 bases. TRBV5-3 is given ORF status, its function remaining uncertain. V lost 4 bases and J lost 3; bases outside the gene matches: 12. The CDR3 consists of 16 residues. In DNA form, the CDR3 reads TGTGCCAGAAGCCTGGAGGCCGACAGGGGAGACTACGAGCAGTACTTC. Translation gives CARSLEADRGDYEQYF.

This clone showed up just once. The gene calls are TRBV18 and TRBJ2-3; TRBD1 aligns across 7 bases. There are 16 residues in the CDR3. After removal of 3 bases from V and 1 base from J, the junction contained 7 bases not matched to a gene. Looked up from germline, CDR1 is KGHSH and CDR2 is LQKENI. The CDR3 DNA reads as TGTGCCAGCTCACCTATGACAGGGACGGGCACAGATACGCAGTATTTT. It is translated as CASSPMTGTGTDTQYF.

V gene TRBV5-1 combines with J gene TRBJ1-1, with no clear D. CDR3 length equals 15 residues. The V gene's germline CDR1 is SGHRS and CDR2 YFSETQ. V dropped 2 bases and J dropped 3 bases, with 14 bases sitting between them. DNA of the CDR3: TGCGCCAGCAGCTTCAACCCAATTCGGGACACTGAAGCTTTCTTT. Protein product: CASSFNPIRDTEAFF.

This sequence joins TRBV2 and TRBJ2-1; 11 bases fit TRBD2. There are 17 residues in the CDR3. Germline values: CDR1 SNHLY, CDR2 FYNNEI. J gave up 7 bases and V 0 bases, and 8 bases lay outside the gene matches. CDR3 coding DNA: TGTGCCAGCAGTGAAGCTAGGTCGGCTAGCGGGAGGAATGAGCAGTTCTTC. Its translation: CASSEARSASGRNEQFF.

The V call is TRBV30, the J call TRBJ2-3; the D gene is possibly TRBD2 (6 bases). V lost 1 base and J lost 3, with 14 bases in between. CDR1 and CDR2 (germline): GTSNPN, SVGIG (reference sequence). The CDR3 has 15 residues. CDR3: CAWSAPGVLTDTQYF. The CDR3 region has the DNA TGTGCCTGGAGTGCGCCGGGAGTACTGACAGATACGCAGTATTTT.

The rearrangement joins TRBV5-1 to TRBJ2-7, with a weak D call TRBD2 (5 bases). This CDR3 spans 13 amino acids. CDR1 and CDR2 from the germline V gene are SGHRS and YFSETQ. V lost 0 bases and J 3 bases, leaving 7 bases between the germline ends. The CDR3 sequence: CASSLGLFYEQYF. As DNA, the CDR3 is TGCGCCAGCAGCTTGGGACTATTCTACGAGCAGTACTTC.

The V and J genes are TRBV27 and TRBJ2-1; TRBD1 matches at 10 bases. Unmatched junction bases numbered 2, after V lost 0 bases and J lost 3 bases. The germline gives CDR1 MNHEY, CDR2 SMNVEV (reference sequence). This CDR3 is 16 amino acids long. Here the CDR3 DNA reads TGTGCCAGCAGTTTATCAAGGACAGGGGGCTACAATGAGCAGTTCTTC. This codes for CASSLSRTGGYNEQFF.

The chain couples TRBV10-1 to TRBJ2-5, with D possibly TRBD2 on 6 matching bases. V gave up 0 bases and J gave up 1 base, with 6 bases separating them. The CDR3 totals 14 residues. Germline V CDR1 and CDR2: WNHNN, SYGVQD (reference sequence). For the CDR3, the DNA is TGCGCCAGCAGTGAGTCGACTAGCCAAGAGACCCAGTACTTC. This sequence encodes CASSESTSQETQYF.

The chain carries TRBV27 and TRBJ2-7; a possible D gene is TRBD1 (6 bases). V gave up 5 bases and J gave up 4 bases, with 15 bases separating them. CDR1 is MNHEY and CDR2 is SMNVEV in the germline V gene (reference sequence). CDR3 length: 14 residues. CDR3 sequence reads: CASSPEQGSYEQYF. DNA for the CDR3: TGTGCCAGCAGTCCCGAACAGGGCTCGTACGAGCAGTACTTC.

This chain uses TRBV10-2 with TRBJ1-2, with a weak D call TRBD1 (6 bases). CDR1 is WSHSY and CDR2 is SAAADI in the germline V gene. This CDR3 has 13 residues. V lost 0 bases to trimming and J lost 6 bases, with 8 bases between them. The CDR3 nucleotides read TGCGCCAGCAGTGAGTCACAGGGCCATGGCTACACCTTC. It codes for CASSESQGHGYTF.

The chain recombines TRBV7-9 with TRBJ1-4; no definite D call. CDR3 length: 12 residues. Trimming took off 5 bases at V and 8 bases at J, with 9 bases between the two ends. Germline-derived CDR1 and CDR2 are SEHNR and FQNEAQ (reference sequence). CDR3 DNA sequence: TGTGCCAGCAGCCCATACAGCGAAAAACTGTTTTTT. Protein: CASSPYSEKLFF.

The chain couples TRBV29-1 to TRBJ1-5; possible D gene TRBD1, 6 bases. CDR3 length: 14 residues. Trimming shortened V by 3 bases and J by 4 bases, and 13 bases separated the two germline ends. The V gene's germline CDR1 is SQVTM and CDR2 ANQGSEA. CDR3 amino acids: CSVESGHSNQPQHF. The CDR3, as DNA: TGCAGCGTTGAGTCGGGACACTCGAATCAGCCCCAGCATTTT.

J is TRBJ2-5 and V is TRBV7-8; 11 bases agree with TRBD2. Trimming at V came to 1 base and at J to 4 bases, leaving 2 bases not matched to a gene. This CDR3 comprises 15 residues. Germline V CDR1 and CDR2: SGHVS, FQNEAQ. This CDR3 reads CASSLVAGGGETQYF. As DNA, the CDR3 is TGTGCCAGCAGCTTAGTAGCGGGAGGGGGAGAGACCCAGTACTTC.

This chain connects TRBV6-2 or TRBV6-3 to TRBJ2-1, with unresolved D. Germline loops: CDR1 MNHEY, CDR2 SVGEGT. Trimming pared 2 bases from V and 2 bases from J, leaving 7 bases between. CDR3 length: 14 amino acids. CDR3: CASSYSSTYNEQFF. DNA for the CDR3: TGTGCCAGCAGTTACAGTAGTACCTACAATGAGCAGTTCTTC.

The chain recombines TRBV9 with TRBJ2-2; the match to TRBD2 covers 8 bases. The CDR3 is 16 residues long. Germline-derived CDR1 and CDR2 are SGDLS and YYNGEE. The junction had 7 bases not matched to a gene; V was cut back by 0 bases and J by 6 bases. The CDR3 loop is CASSVGAGVYSGELFF. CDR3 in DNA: TGTGCCAGCAGCGTAGGAGCGGGGGTATACTCCGGGGAGCTGTTTTTT.

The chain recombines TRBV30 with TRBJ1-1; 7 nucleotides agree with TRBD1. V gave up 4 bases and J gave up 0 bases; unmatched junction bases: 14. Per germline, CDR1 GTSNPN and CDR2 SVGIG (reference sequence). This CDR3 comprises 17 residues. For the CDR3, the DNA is TGTGCCTGGACTAGGGGGACAGCCTTTTTCATGAACACTGAAGCTTTCTTT. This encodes CAWTRGTAFFMNTEAFF. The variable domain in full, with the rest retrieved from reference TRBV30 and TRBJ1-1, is SQTIHQWPATLVQPVGSPLSLECTVEGTSNPNLYWYRQAAGRGLQLLFYSVGIGQISSEVPQNLSASRPQDRQFILSSKKLLLSDSGFYLCAWTRGTAFFMNTEAFFGQGTRLTVV.

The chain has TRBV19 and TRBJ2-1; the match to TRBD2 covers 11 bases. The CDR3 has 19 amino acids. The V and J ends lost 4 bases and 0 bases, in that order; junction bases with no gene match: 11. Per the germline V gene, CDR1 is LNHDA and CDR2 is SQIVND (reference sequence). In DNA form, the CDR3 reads TGTGCCAGTAGTAGGGGCAGGCATACTAGCGGGAGCTCCTACAATGAGCAGTTCTTC. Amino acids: CASSRGRHTSGSSYNEQFF.

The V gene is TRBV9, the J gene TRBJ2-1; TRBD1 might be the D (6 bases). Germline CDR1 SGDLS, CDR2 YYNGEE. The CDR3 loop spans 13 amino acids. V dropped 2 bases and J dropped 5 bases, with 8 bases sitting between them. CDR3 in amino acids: CASSVDRNNEQFF. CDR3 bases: TGTGCCAGCAGCGTCGACAGGAACAATGAGCAGTTCTTC.